This TCR beta chain was captured in a study of blood T cell repertoires in COVID-19 (dated by TCRdb to 2018 to 2020). Regarding the research as a whole: Samples covering the acute and convalescent phases of COVID-19 were provided by collaborators in the United States, Italy and Spain. Where HLA class I and class II types were available, the types were taken from metadata supplied by the sample provider, not from assay-based typing. Subjects who had been exposed to COVID-19, were actively infected with it, or had recovered from it provided the deeply sampled blood TCRbeta repertoires that made up the dataset. The repertoires were released in a freely available public database meant as a resource for research on the immune response to SARS-CoV-2. The material from the prospective study consisted of cDNA or gDNA derived from T cells, B-cell-depleted T cells, or PBMCs. Samples were obtained from the ongoing ImmuneRACE study (first 160 participants) and from over a thousand subjects provided by 6 global collaborators. Nearly every sample came with metadata listing a de-identified subject ID, COVID-19 status, age in years and sex.

TCRbeta CDR3 regions were amplified from genomic DNA using the immunoSEQ Assay, a bias-controlled multiplex PCR. Processing in the source paper ran as follows. The number of nucleated cells in each sample was estimated from the amplification of reference gene primers within the assay. To quantify the absolute abundance of each unique TCRbeta CDR3 rearrangement, sequence reads were collapsed and filtered. For each sample, productive Simpson clonality was calculated as the square root of Simpson's diversity index over productive rearrangements. Entries here come from immuneACCESS through TCRdb and include only in-frame sequences with V and J called. Some clones fail to appear in such tables; in the studies checked, an unresolved V gene covers under half of the shortfall, and the cause of the remainder is unknown. That table gives V, J and clone size, and the DNA gave D and trimming. For this sample there are some 200,000 clones; approximately 80% appear just once. 17% of the sample goes to the ten largest clones.

Participants in the prospective study were enrolled through a virtual design, were aged roughly 18 to 95 years, and lived in roughly 26 United States geographic areas. In the prospective study, cohorts were assigned on the basis of participant-reported clinical history obtained from a screening survey and a study questionnaire. For ImmuneRACE Cohort 3, a participant was defined as recovered based on two consecutive negative NP/OP PCR tests, clearance by a healthcare professional, or resolution of symptoms. Mobile phlebotomists in the prospective study collected whole blood, serum and a nasopharyngeal or oropharyngeal swab from every participant. Prospective study participants could optionally give additional blood draws and questionnaires over a roughly 2-month period. Before DNA extraction, prospective study blood samples were shipped either frozen or at room temperature. Regarding this clone: Its cognate antigen has yet to be identified. No base quality values were provided; no much bigger clone lies one nucleotide off.

Here V drops 2 bases and J drops 6 bases, and the junction holds 12 bases not matched to any gene. There are 17 amino acids in the CDR3, from cysteine to phenylalanine inclusive. Only the CDR3 region is kept as DNA, spanning 51 bases read in frame from base 1. CDR1 and CDR2 are drawn from the germline V gene (reference sequence): LGHDT, YNNKEL. Overall study results and their limits: The quantity of clinical and demographic metadata differed by source and by participant and was supplied without curation.

The sequenced material came from PBMCs or T cells enriched from blood (not recorded which). This TCR was recovered from a woman between 50 and 59 years old who had recovered from COVID-19. The sequence is built from TRBV3-1 (or the pseudogene TRBV3-2) and TRBJ2-2; 7 central bases correspond to TRBD2. Here the CDR3 is given as CASSQPYRGRAPGELFF. The nucleotide sequence is TGTGCCAGCAGCCAACCGTATCGGGGGAGGGCCCCCGGGGAGCTGTTTTTT.